These T cell receptor beta chains were read from a single sample in a study of beta chain features in type 1 diabetes. Some clones are missing from TCRdb's copy, which holds only in-frame ones; the method was immunoSEQ multiplex PCR. Among 600,000 to 700,000 clones, roughly an eighth were seen once, and the ten largest hold more than 0.09%. The source material was naive CD4+ T cells from blood. Every receptor here comes from a man aged 25-45 years with type 1 diabetes. Both conserved end residues are trimmed from each CDR3.

13 TRBJ2-1 TRBV11-2 ASSRTSGSYNEQF
14 TRBJ2-1 TRBV25-1 ASRTTEGRSYNEQF
13 TRBJ1-2 TRBV7-9 ASSLPQGDNYGYT
11 TRBJ2-3 TRBV30 AWTLSRADTQY
13 TRBJ2-7 TRBV7-9 ASSLASGFSYEQY
11 TRBJ1-2 TRBV30 AWSAWDGSKDT
15 TRBJ1-6 TRBV13 ASSLRTQTSYNSPLH
11 TRBJ2-5 TRBV18 ASCRDRQETQY
12 TRBJ1-6 TRBV25-1 ASSGGLNNSPLH
13 TRBJ2-1 TRBV5-4 ASSLALAWGNEQF
13 TRBJ1-4 TRBV6-5 ASSARSAPAEKLF
12 TRBJ1-1 TRBV29-1 SLSRGDGNTEAF
14 TRBJ1-3 TRBV9 ASSVGEVRSGNTIY
10 TRBJ2-1 TRBV7-9 ASSPTTTEQF
14 TRBJ2-5 TRBV7-6 ASSKITDRGRETQY
16 TRBJ1-2 TRBV27 ASSLKTPSDTTAYGYT
12 TRBJ2-1 TRBV25-1 ASSLHPYYNEQF
12 TRBJ2-7 TRBV7-2 ASIFATGGYEQY
11 TRBJ1-4 TRBV6-5 ASSYQTNEKLF
15 TRBJ2-2 TRBV7-2 ASSSTPGNWNTGELF
12 TRBJ2-5 TRBV6-5 ASSYLGVGETQY
11 TRBJ2-1 TRBV10-3 AISGGHYNEQF
13 TRBJ2-5 TRBV5-1 ASSFPGAQKETQY
12 TRBJ1-6 TRBV6-1 ASRQTGSGSPLH
12 TRBJ1-2 TRBV7-2 ASAAAMTGYGYT
13 TRBJ2-5 TRBV2 ASSGRDRGQETQY
12 TRBJ1-5 TRBV7-2 ASSRGQGKEPQH
13 TRBJ1-6 TRBV5-1 ASSLDRGLNSPLH
13 TRBJ2-3 TRBV5-1 ASSLAGGHTDTQY
13 TRBJ2-7 TRBV5-1 ASSLVGQGIHEQY
13 TRBJ1-3 TRBV9 ASSVAVTSGNTIY
16 TRBJ2-1 TRBV18 ASSPAPGLADSYNEQF
13 TRBJ2-7 TRBV30 AGGTPGRGSYEQY
12 TRBJ1-1 TRBV29-1 SVEGRTVNTEAF
15 TRBJ1-2 TRBV2 ASSEEGQGVYIDGYT
14 TRBJ1-1 TRBV10-3 AISVGQRDLNTEAF
14 TRBJ2-5 TRBV2 ASSDTGLAGQETQY
10 TRBJ1-2 TRBV7-2 ASSLLDYGYT
10 TRBJ2-7 TRBV7-9 ASQGSSYEQY
14 TRBJ2-7 TRBV7-2 ASSLGRAGGSYEQY
10 TRBJ1-2 TRBV29-1 SVERTAYGYT
14 TRBJ2-3 TRBV9 ASSVGPGLGTDTQY
13 TRBJ2-6 TRBV5-1 ASRSPEPGANVLT
14 TRBJ1-1 TRBV10-3 AISSGRQASNTEAF
12 TRBJ1-6 TRBV10-3 AISERQNNSPLH
13 TRBJ2-5 TRBV4-2 ASSPSPTHQETQY
12 TRBJ1-2 TRBV18 ASSPARSSAGYT
13 TRBJ2-7 TRBV7-2 ASILRMGGAYEQY
11 TRBJ2-1 TRBV7-7 ATSQGAYNEQF
12 TRBJ2-7 TRBV7-2 ASSAGSGFYEQY
13 TRBJ1-5 TRBV11-2 ASSLGTGSTQPQH